A selection of T cell receptor beta chains follows, all from one sample in a study of shared clonotypes between healthy human individuals. Profiling relied on immunoSEQ multiplex PCR, and the TCRdb table lists in-frame clones only, not all of them. Here the sample spans roughly 550,000 clones, around 95% being singletons. Specimen: naive CD8+ T cells sorted from blood. Source of these receptors: a woman aged 30 to 39 in good health. Both conserved end residues are part of each CDR3. The order of the fields is V gene, J gene, clone size, D gene, CDR3 protein, CDR3 DNA. D genes are given only for firm matches. The listing skips clone size in some rows; elsewhere it reads once, few, many or a size class.

v_call: TRBV7-3
j_call: TRBJ2-3
clone_size: NA
d_call: NA
cdr3_aa: CASSVGRSDTQYF
cdr3_nt: TGTGCCAGCAGTGTGGGACGGTCAGATACGCAGTATTTT

v_call: TRBV5-6
j_call: TRBJ1-4
clone_size: NA
d_call: NA
cdr3_aa: CASSFNGIHEKLFF
cdr3_nt: TGTGCCAGCAGCTTCAATGGGATACATGAAAAACTGTTTTTT

v_call: TRBV7-3
j_call: TRBJ1-5
clone_size: NA
d_call: NA
cdr3_aa: CASSPVRGVWVSNQPQHF
cdr3_nt: TGTGCCAGCAGCCCGGTGAGGGGTGTGTGGGTTAGCAATCAGCCCCAGCATTTT

v_call: TRBV4-1
j_call: TRBJ2-2
clone_size: NA
d_call: NA
cdr3_aa: CASRRPGDGTGELFF
cdr3_nt: TGCGCCAGCAGACGTCCGGGAGACGGCACCGGGGAGCTGTTTTTT

v_call: TRBV19
j_call: TRBJ1-2
clone_size: once
d_call: TRBD1
cdr3_aa: CASSTNRGSGGYTF
cdr3_nt: TGTGCCAGTAGTACAAACAGGGGTTCGGGTGGCTACACCTTC

v_call: TRBV29-1
j_call: TRBJ1-2
clone_size: NA
d_call: NA
cdr3_aa: CSVDSGRDGYTF
cdr3_nt: TGCAGCGTTGATTCGGGAAGGGATGGCTACACCTTC

v_call: TRBV28
j_call: TRBJ2-5
clone_size: NA
d_call: TRBD2
cdr3_aa: CASSAGTSGRFLQETQYF
cdr3_nt: TGTGCCAGCAGCGCCGGGACTAGCGGGAGGTTTCTCCAAGAGACCCAGTACTTC

v_call: TRBV6-5
j_call: TRBJ2-7
clone_size: NA
d_call: TRBD1
cdr3_aa: CASSYTRDRGYYEQYF
cdr3_nt: TGTGCCAGCAGTTATACCCGGGACAGGGGGTACTACGAGCAGTACTTC

v_call: TRBV5-4
j_call: TRBJ2-5
clone_size: few
d_call: NA
cdr3_aa: CASSTGEQETQYF
cdr3_nt: TGTGCCAGCAGCACCGGGGAGCAAGAGACCCAGTACTTC

v_call: TRBV19
j_call: TRBJ2-7
clone_size: NA
d_call: NA
cdr3_aa: CASSSSRTYEQYF
cdr3_nt: TGTGCCAGTAGTTCCTCCAGAACCTACGAGCAGTACTTC

v_call: TRBV7-9
j_call: TRBJ1-5
clone_size: NA
d_call: NA
cdr3_aa: CASSLQAQPQHF
cdr3_nt: TGTGCCAGCAGCCTACAGGCTCAGCCCCAGCATTTT

v_call: TRBV27
j_call: TRBJ2-1
clone_size: NA
d_call: NA
cdr3_aa: CAAIGGNEQFF
cdr3_nt: TGTGCCGCTATAGGGGGCAATGAGCAGTTCTTC

v_call: TRBV5-4
j_call: TRBJ2-5
clone_size: NA
d_call: NA
cdr3_aa: CASSLGLPSANQETQYF
cdr3_nt: TGTGCCAGCAGCTTGGGTCTGCCTAGCGCAAACCAAGAGACCCAGTACTTC

v_call: TRBV27
j_call: TRBJ2-3
clone_size: NA
d_call: TRBD1
cdr3_aa: CASSLSPWDSIADTQYF
cdr3_nt: TGTGCCAGCAGTTTATCCCCCTGGGACAGCATCGCAGATACGCAGTATTTT

v_call: TRBV6-6
j_call: TRBJ1-5
clone_size: NA
d_call: NA
cdr3_aa: CASSYRGGQPQHF
cdr3_nt: TGTGCCAGCAGTTACAGAGGGGGTCAGCCCCAGCATTTT

v_call: TRBV29-1
j_call: TRBJ2-1
clone_size: NA
d_call: NA
cdr3_aa: CSVENSYISYNEQFF
cdr3_nt: TGCAGCGTTGAGAACTCCTATATCTCCTACAATGAGCAGTTCTTC

v_call: TRBV9
j_call: TRBJ2-7
clone_size: NA
d_call: TRBD2
cdr3_aa: CASSAREGPYEQYF
cdr3_nt: TGTGCCAGCAGCGCACGGGAGGGCCCCTACGAGCAGTACTTC

v_call: TRBV5-1
j_call: TRBJ1-2
clone_size: NA
d_call: NA
cdr3_aa: CASSLALDRNYGYTF
cdr3_nt: TGCGCCAGCAGCTTGGCCTTGGACAGAAACTATGGCTACACCTTC

v_call: TRBV9
j_call: TRBJ2-7
clone_size: NA
d_call: TRBD2
cdr3_aa: CASSPGLAGPHEQYF
cdr3_nt: TGTGCCAGCAGCCCAGGACTAGCGGGACCTCACGAGCAGTACTTC

v_call: TRBV18
j_call: TRBJ2-2
clone_size: NA
d_call: TRBD2
cdr3_aa: CASSDGSGKTGELFF
cdr3_nt: TGTGCCAGCTCGGACGGGAGCGGGAAGACCGGGGAGCTGTTTTTT

v_call: TRBV19
j_call: TRBJ2-2
clone_size: NA
d_call: NA
cdr3_aa: CASSIVGNTGELFF
cdr3_nt: TGTGCCAGTAGTATAGTTGGAAACACCGGGGAGCTGTTTTTT

v_call: TRBV2
j_call: TRBJ2-7
clone_size: NA
d_call: NA
cdr3_aa: CASSEWVGGSSYEQYF
cdr3_nt: TGTGCCAGCAGTGAATGGGTAGGCGGAAGCTCCTACGAGCAGTACTTC

v_call: TRBV5-6
j_call: TRBJ2-2
clone_size: NA
d_call: NA
cdr3_aa: CASSLAGFTGELFF
cdr3_nt: TGTGCCAGCAGCTTGGCCGGGTTCACCGGGGAGCTGTTTTTT

v_call: TRBV12-5
j_call: TRBJ2-1
clone_size: NA
d_call: TRBD2
cdr3_aa: CASALSGGDNEQFF
cdr3_nt: TGTGCTAGTGCCCTTAGCGGGGGGGACAATGAGCAGTTCTTC

v_call: TRBV27
j_call: TRBJ2-1
clone_size: NA
d_call: TRBD2
cdr3_aa: CASRKLAGAPYNEQFF
cdr3_nt: TGTGCCAGCAGGAAATTAGCGGGAGCCCCCTACAATGAGCAGTTCTTC

v_call: TRBV2
j_call: TRBJ2-1
clone_size: once
d_call: NA
cdr3_aa: CASSSPGRTWDEQFF
cdr3_nt: TGTGCCAGCAGTTCTCCGGGACGGACCTGGGATGAGCAGTTCTTC

v_call: TRBV27
j_call: TRBJ2-7
clone_size: once
d_call: NA
cdr3_aa: CASSLMTGSYEQYF
cdr3_nt: TGTGCCAGCAGTCTCATGACGGGTTCCTACGAGCAGTACTTC

v_call: TRBV4-1
j_call: TRBJ1-3
clone_size: NA
d_call: NA
cdr3_aa: CASSQDFEGLLSGNTIYF
cdr3_nt: TGCGCCAGCAGCCAAGATTTCGAAGGGCTTCTCTCTGGAAACACCATATATTTT

v_call: TRBV27
j_call: TRBJ1-4
clone_size: NA
d_call: TRBD1
cdr3_aa: CASSLHKQGAREKLFF
cdr3_nt: TGTGCCAGCAGTTTGCATAAACAGGGGGCGAGGGAAAAACTGTTTTTT

v_call: TRBV9
j_call: TRBJ1-2
clone_size: NA
d_call: TRBD1
cdr3_aa: CASSVRDSQFPNYGYTF
cdr3_nt: TGTGCCAGCAGCGTCCGGGACAGCCAATTTCCTAACTATGGCTACACCTTC

v_call: TRBV19
j_call: TRBJ1-1
clone_size: NA
d_call: NA
cdr3_aa: CASSILPGPEGGEAFF
cdr3_nt: TGTGCCAGTAGTATCCTTCCAGGGCCCGAGGGTGGTGAAGCTTTCTTT

v_call: TRBV5-4
j_call: TRBJ2-1
clone_size: NA
d_call: NA
cdr3_aa: CASSHASEQFF
cdr3_nt: TGTGCCAGCAGTCACGCGAGTGAGCAGTTCTTC

v_call: TRBV19
j_call: TRBJ2-7
clone_size: NA
d_call: NA
cdr3_aa: CASSIQTSYEQYF
cdr3_nt: TGTGCCAGTAGTATCCAAACTTCCTACGAGCAGTACTTC

v_call: TRBV4-1
j_call: TRBJ2-7
clone_size: NA
d_call: TRBD2
cdr3_aa: CASSQGRPSGIPEQYF
cdr3_nt: TGCGCCAGCAGCCAAGGCCGTCCTAGCGGGATCCCCGAGCAGTACTTC

v_call: TRBV27
j_call: TRBJ2-7
clone_size: NA
d_call: NA
cdr3_aa: CASSLSVGGGDYEQYF
cdr3_nt: TGTGCCAGCAGTTTATCGGTTGGTGGTGGGGACTACGAGCAGTACTTC

v_call: TRBV28
j_call: TRBJ2-1
clone_size: NA
d_call: TRBD2
cdr3_aa: CASSPSGEPYNEQFF
cdr3_nt: TGTGCCAGCAGTCCTAGCGGGGAGCCCTACAATGAGCAGTTCTTC

v_call: TRBV28
j_call: TRBJ1-5
clone_size: NA
d_call: NA
cdr3_aa: CASGYQGLGQPQHF
cdr3_nt: TGTGCCAGCGGGTACCAGGGGCTCGGTCAGCCCCAGCATTTT

v_call: TRBV4-1
j_call: TRBJ2-7
clone_size: NA
d_call: TRBD2
cdr3_aa: CASSPSGSSYEQYF
cdr3_nt: TGCGCCAGCAGCCCTAGCGGGAGCTCCTACGAGCAGTACTTC

v_call: TRBV9
j_call: TRBJ2-5
clone_size: NA
d_call: TRBD2
cdr3_aa: CASSVSGGYQETQYF
cdr3_nt: TGTGCCAGCAGCGTATCGGGGGGGTACCAAGAGACCCAGTACTTC

v_call: TRBV10-3
j_call: TRBJ2-3
clone_size: NA
d_call: NA
cdr3_aa: CAARGGAGTDTQYF
cdr3_nt: TGTGCCGCCAGAGGGGGGGCTGGCACAGATACGCAGTATTTT

v_call: TRBV7-9
j_call: TRBJ2-5
clone_size: NA
d_call: TRBD2
cdr3_aa: CASSFSGGRETQYF
cdr3_nt: TGTGCCAGCAGCTTTTCGGGAGGAAGAGAGACCCAGTACTTC

v_call: TRBV5-1
j_call: TRBJ2-7
clone_size: NA
d_call: TRBD1
cdr3_aa: CASRVGTGGYEQYF
cdr3_nt: TGCGCCAGCAGGGTAGGGACAGGGGGCTACGAGCAGTACTTC

v_call: TRBV5-1
j_call: TRBJ2-5
clone_size: NA
d_call: NA
cdr3_aa: CASSLVGRQETQYF
cdr3_nt: TGCGCCAGCAGCTTGGTAGGTAGGCAAGAGACCCAGTACTTC

v_call: TRBV5-6
j_call: TRBJ2-3
clone_size: NA
d_call: TRBD1
cdr3_aa: CASSFQGATGTDTQYF
cdr3_nt: TGTGCCAGCAGCTTCCAGGGGGCCACAGGCACAGATACGCAGTATTTT

v_call: TRBV6-6
j_call: TRBJ2-1
clone_size: NA
d_call: TRBD2
cdr3_aa: CATFSGRANEQFF
cdr3_nt: TGTGCCACCTTTAGCGGGAGGGCCAATGAGCAGTTCTTC

v_call: TRBV19
j_call: TRBJ1-5
clone_size: NA
d_call: NA
cdr3_aa: CASGEGRTYSNQPQHF
cdr3_nt: TGTGCCAGTGGGGAAGGGAGGACCTATAGCAATCAGCCCCAGCATTTT

v_call: TRBV2
j_call: TRBJ2-7
clone_size: NA
d_call: NA
cdr3_aa: CASSGQTDYEQYF
cdr3_nt: TGTGCCAGCAGTGGTCAGACCGATTACGAGCAGTACTTC

v_call: TRBV5-1
j_call: TRBJ2-2
clone_size: NA
d_call: NA
cdr3_aa: CASSMHTGELFF
cdr3_nt: TGCGCCAGCAGCATGCACACCGGGGAGCTGTTTTTT

v_call: TRBV5-6
j_call: TRBJ1-5
clone_size: NA
d_call: TRBD1
cdr3_aa: CASSLGGQGVNWIQPQHF
cdr3_nt: TGTGCCAGCAGCTTGGGAGGACAGGGTGTAAATTGGATTCAGCCCCAGCATTTT

v_call: TRBV6-5
j_call: TRBJ2-7
clone_size: NA
d_call: NA
cdr3_aa: CASSYSGGRRVEQYF
cdr3_nt: TGTGCCAGCAGTTACTCGGGAGGACGGCGGGTCGAGCAGTACTTC